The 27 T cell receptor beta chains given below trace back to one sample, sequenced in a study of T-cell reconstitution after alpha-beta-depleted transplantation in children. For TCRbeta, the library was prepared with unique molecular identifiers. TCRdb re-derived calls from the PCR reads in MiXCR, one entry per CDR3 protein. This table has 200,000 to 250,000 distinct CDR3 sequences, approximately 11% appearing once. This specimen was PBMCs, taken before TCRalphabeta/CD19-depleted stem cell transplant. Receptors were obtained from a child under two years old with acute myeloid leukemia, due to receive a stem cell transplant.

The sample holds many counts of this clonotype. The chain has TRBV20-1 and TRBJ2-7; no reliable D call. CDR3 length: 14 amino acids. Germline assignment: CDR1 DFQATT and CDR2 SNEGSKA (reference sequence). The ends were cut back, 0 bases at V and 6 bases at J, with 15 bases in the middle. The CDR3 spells CSARDVRDLGEQYF. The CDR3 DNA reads TGCAGTGCTAGAGATGTGCGTGACCTCGGCGAGCAGTACTTC.

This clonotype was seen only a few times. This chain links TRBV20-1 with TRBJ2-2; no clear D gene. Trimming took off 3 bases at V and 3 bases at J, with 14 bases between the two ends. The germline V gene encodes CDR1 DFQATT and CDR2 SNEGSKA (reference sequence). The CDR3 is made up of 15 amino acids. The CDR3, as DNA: TGCAGTGCTAGTCCTCGATTAGTGCACACCGGGGAGCTGTTTTTT. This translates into CSASPRLVHTGELFF.

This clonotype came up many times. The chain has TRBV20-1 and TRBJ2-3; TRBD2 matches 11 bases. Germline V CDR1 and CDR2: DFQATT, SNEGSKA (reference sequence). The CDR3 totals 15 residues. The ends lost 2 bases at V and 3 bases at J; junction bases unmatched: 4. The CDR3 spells CSARSLAGGTDTQYF. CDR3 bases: TGCAGTGCTAGAAGCCTAGCGGGAGGAACAGATACGCAGTATTTT.

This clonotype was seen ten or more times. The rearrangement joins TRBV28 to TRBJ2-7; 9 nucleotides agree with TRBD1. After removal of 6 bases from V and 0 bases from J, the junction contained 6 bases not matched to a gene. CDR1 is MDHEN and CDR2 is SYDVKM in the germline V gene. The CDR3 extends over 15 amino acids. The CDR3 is CASRLDRGISYEQYF. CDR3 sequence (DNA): TGTGCCAGCAGGCTGGACAGGGGAATCTCCTACGAGCAGTACTTC.

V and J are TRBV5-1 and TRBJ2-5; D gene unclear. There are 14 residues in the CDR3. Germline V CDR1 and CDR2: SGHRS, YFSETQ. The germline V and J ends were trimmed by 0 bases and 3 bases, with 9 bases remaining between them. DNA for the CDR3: TGCGCCAGCAGCTTGGAAGGACGGGAAGAGACCCAGTACTTC. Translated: CASSLEGREETQYF.

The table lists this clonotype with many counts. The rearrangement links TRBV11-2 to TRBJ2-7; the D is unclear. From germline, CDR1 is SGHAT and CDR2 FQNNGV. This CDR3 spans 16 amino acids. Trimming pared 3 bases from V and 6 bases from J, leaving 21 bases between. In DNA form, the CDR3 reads TGTGCCAGCAGCTTTGCTGGTATGCCTAGTCCCAGCGAGCAGTACTTC. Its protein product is CASSFAGMPSPSEQYF.

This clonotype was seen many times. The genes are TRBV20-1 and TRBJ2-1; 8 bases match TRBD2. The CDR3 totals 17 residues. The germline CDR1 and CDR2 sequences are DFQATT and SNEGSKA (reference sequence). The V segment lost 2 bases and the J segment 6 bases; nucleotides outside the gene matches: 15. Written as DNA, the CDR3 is TGCAGTGCTAGAACTCGCGGGGGGTCCAATTCGCCCAATGAGCAGTTCTTC. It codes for CSARTRGGSNSPNEQFF.

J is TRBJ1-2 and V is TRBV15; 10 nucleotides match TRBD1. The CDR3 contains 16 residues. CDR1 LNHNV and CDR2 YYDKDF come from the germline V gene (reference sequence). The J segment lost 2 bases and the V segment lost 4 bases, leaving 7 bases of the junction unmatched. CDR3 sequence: CATSIDRGRLNYGYTF. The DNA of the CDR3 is TGTGCCACCAGCATCGACAGGGGGCGCTTAAACTATGGCTACACCTTC.

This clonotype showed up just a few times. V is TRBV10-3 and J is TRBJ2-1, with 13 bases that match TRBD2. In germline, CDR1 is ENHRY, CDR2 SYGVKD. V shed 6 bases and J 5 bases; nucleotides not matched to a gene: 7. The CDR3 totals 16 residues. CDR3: CAIRLPGLAGHNEQFF. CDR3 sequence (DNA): TGTGCCATCAGGTTACCGGGACTAGCGGGACACAATGAGCAGTTCTTC.

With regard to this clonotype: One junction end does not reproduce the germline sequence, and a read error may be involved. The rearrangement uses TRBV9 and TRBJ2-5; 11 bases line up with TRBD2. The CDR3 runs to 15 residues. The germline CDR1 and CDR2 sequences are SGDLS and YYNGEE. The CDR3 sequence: CASSLGLAVQESQYF. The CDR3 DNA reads TGTGCCAGCAGCTTGGGACTAGCGGTACAAGAGAGCCAGTACTTC.

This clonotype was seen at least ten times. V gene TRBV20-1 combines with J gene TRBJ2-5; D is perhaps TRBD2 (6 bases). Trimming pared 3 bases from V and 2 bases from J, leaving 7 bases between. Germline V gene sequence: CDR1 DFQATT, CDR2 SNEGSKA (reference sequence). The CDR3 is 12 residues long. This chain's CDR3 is CSASGTQETQYF. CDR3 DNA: TGCAGTGCTAGCGGGACTCAAGAGACCCAGTACTTC.

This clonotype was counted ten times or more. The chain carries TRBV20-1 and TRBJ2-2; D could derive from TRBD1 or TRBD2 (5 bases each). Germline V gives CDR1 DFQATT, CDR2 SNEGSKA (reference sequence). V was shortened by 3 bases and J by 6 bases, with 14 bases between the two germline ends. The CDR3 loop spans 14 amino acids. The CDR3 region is CSASPGSYPGELFF. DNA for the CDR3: TGCAGTGCTAGCCCAGGGAGTTATCCCGGGGAGCTGTTTTTT.

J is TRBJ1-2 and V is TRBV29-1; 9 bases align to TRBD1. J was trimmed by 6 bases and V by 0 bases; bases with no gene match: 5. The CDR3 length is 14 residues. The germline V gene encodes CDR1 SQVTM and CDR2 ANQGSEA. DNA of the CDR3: TGCAGCGTTGAAGACCCGGGACAGGGAAATGGCTACACCTTC. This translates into CSVEDPGQGNGYTF. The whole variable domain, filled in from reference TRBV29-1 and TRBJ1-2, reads SAVISQKPSRDICQRGTSLTIQCQVDSQVTMMFWYRQQPGQSLTLIATANQGSEATYESGFVIDKFPISRPNLTFSTLTVSNMSPEDSSIYLCSVEDPGQGNGYTFGSGTRLTVV.

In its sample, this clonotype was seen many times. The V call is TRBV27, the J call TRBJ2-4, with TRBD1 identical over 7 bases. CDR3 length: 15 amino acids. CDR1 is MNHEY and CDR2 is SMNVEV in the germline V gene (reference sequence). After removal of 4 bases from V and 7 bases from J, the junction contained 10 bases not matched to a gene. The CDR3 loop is CASSSPRGKGNIQYF. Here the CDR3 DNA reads TGTGCCAGCAGTTCCCCCAGGGGGAAAGGCAACATTCAGTACTTC.

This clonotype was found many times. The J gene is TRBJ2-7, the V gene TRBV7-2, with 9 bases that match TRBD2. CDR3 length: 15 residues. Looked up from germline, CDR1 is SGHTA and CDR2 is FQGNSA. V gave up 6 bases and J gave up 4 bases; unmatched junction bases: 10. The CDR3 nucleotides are TGTGCCAGCAGAATAACGGCGGGAGGGTGGTACGAGCAGTACTTC. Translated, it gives CASRITAGGWYEQYF.

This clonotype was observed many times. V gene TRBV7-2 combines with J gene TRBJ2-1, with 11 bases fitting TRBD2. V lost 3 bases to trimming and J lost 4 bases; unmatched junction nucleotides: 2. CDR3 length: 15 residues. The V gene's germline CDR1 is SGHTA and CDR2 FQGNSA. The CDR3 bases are TGTGCCAGCAGCTTCATAGCGGGAGGGTACAATGAGCAGTTCTTC. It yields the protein CASSFIAGGYNEQFF.

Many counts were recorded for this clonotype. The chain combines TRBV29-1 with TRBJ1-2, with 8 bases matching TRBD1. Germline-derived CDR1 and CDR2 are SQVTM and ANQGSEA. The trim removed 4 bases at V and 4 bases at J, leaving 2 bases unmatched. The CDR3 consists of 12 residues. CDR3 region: CSVAGGAYGYTF. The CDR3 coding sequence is TGCAGCGTTGCAGGGGGCGCCTATGGCTACACCTTC.

This CDR3 reads CASTRGGLRNTIYF. Written as DNA, the CDR3 is TGTGCCAGCACCCGGGGGGGGTTAAGGAACACCATATATTTT. The chain couples TRBV12-3 or TRBV12-4 to TRBJ1-3, with a possible D match to TRBD1 (5 bases). The CDR3 sequence is 14 residues long. Trimming removed 7 bases at V and 7 bases at J, with 17 bases between.

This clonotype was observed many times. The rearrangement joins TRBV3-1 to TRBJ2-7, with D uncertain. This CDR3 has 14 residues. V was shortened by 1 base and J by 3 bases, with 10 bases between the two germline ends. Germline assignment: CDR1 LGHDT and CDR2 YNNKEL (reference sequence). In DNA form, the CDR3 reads TGTGCCAGCAGCCAAGCAAACTCTTACTACGAGCAGTACTTC. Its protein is CASSQANSYYEQYF.

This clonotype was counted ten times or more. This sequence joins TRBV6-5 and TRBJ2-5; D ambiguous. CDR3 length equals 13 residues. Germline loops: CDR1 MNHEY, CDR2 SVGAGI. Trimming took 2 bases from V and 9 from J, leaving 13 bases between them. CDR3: CASSYGRIEAQYF. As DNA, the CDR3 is TGTGCCAGCAGTTACGGTCGTATTGAGGCCCAGTACTTC.

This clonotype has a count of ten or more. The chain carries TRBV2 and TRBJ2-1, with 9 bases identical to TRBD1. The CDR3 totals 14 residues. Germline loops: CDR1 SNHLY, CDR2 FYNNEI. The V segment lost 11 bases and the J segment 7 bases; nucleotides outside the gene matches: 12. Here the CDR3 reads CACTYGQGTNEQFF. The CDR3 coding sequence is TGTGCCTGCACGTACGGACAGGGGACGAATGAGCAGTTCTTC.

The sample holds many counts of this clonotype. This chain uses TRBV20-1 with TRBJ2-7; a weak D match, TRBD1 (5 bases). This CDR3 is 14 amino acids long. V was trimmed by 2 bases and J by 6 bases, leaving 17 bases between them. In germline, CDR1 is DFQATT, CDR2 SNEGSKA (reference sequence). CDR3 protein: CSARKDTSWGEQYF. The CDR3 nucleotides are TGCAGTGCTAGAAAGGACACCTCGTGGGGCGAGCAGTACTTC.

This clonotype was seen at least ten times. CDR3 amino acids: CASSLEGAPYNEQFF. The CDR3 bases are TGTGCCAGCAGCTTAGAGGGGGCCCCCTACAATGAGCAGTTCTTC. The rearrangement links TRBV7-2 to TRBJ2-1; 7 bases are shared with TRBD1. There are 15 residues in the CDR3. After removal of 1 base from V and 2 bases from J, the junction contained 2 bases not matched to a gene. The germline V gene has CDR1 SGHTA and CDR2 FQGNSA.

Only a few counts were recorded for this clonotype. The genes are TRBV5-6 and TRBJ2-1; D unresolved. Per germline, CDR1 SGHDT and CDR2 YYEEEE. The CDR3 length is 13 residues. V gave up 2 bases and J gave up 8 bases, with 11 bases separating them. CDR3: CASSLYRVYEQFF. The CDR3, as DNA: TGTGCCAGCAGCTTATACCGGGTCTATGAGCAGTTCTTC.

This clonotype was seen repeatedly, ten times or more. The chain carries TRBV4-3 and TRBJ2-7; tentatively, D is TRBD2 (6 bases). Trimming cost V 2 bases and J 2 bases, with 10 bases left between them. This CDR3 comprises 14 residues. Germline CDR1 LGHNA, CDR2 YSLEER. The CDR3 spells CASSQWGGTYEQYF. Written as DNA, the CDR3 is TGCGCCAGCAGCCAATGGGGCGGGACCTACGAGCAGTACTTC.

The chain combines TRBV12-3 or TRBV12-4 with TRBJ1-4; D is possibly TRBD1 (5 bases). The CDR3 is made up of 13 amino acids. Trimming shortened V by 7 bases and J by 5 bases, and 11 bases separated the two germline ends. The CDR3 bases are TGTGCCAGCACAGGGCTGGGAAATGAAAAACTGTTTTTT. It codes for CASTGLGNEKLFF.

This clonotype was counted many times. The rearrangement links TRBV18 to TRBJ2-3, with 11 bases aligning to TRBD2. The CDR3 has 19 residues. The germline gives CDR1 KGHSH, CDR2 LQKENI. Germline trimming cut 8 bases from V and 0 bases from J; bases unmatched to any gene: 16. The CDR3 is CASQPFQGLAAPSTDTQYF. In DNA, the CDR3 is TGTGCCAGCCAACCTTTCCAGGGACTAGCGGCCCCTAGCACAGATACGCAGTATTTT. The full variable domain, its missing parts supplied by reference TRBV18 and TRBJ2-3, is NAGVMQNPRHLVRRRGQEARLRCSPMKGHSHVYWYRQLPEEGLKFMVYLQKENIIDESGMPKERFSAEFPKEGPSILRIQQVVRGDSAAYFCASQPFQGLAAPSTDTQYFGPGTRLTVL.